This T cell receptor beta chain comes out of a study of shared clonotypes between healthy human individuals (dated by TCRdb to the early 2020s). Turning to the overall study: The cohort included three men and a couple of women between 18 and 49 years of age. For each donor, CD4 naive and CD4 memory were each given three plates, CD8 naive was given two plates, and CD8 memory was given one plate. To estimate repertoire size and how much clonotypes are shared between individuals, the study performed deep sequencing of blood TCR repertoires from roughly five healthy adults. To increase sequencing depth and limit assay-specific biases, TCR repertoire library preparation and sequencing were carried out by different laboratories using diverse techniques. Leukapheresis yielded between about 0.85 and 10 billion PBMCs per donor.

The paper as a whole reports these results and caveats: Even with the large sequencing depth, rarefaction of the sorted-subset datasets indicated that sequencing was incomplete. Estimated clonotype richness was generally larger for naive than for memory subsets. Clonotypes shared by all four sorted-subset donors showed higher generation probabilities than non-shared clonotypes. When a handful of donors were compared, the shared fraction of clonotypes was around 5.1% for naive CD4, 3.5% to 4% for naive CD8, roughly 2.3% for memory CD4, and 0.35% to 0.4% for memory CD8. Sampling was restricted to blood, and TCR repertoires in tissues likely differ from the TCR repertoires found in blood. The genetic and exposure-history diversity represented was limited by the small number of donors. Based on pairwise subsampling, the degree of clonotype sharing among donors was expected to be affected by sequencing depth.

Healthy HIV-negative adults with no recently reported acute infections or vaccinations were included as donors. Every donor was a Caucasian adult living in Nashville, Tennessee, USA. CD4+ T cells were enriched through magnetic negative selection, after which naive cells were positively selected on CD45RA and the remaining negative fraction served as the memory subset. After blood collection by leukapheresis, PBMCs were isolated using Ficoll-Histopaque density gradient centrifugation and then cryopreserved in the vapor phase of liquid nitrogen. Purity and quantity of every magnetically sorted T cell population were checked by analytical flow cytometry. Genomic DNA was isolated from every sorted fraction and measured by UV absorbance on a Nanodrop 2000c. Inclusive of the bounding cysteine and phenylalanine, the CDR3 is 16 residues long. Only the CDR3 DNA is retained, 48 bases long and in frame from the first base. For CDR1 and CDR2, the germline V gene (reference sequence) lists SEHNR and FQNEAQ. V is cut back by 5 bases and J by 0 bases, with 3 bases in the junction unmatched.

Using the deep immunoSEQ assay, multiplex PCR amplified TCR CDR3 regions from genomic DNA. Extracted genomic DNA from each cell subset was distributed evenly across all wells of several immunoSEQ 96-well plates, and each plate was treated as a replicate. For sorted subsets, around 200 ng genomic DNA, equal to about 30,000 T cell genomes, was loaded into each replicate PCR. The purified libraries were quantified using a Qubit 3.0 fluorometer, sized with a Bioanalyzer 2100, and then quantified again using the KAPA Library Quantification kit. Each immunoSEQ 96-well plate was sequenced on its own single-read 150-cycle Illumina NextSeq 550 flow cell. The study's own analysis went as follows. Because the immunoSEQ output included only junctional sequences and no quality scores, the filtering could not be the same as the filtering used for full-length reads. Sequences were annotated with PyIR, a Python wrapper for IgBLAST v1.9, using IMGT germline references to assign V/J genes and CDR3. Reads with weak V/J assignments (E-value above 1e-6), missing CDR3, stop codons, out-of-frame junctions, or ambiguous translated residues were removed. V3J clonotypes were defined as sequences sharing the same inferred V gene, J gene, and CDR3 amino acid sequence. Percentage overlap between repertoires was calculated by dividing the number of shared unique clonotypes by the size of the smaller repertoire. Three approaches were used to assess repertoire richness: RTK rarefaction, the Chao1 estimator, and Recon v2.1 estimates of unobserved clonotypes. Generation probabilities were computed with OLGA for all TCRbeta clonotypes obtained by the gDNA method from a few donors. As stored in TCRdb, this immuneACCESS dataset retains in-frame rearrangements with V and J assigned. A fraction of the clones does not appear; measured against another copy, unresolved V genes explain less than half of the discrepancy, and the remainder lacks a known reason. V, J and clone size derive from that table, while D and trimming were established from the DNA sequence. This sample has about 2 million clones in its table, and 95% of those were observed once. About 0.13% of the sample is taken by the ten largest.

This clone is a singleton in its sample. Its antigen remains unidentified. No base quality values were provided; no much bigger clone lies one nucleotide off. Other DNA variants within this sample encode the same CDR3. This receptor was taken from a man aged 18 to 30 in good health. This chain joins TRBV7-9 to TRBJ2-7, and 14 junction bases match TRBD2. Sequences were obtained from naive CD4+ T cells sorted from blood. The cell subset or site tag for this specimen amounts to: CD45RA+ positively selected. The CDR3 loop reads CASSKGTSGSSYEQYF. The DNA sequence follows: TGTGCCAGCAGCAAAGGGACTAGCGGGAGCTCCTACGAGCAGTACTTC. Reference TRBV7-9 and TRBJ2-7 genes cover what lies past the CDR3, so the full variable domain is DTGVSQNPRHKITKRGQNVTFRCDPISEHNRLYWYRQTLGQGPEFLTYFQNEAQLEKSRLLSDRFSAERPKGSFSTLEIQRTEQGDSAMYLCASSKGTSGSSYEQYFGPGTRLTVT.